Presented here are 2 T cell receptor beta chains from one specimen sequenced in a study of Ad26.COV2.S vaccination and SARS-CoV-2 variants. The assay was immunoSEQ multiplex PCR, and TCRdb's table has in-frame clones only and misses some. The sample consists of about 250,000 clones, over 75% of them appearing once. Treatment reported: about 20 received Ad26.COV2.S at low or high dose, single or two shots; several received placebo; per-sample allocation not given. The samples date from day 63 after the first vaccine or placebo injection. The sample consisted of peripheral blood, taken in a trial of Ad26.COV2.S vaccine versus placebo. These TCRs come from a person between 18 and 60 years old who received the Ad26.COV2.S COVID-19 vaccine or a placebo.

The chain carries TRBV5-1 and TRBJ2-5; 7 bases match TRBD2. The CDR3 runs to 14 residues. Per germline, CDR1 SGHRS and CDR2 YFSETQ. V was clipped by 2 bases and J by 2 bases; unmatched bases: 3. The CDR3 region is CASSLLATQETQYF. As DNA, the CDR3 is TGCGCCAGCAGCTTACTAGCGACGCAAGAGACCCAGTACTTC.

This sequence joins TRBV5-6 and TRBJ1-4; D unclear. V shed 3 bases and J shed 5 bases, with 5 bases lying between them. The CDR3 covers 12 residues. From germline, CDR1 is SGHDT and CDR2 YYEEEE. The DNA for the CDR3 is TGTGCCAGCAGCTACGAGAATGAAAAACTGTTTTTT. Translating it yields CASSYENEKLFF.